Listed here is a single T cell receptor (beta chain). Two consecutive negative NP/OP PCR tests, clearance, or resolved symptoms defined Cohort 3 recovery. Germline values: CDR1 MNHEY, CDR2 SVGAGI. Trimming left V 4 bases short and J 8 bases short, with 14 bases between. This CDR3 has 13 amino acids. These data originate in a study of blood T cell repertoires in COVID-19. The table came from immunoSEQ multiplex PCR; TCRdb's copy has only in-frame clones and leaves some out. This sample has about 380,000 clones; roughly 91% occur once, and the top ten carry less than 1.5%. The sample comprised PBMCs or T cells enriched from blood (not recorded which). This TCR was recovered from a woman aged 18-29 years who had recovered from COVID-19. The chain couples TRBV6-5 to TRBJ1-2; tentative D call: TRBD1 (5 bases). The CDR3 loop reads CASSFTAGEGYTF. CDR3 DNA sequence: TGTGCCAGCAGTTTTACAGCGGGGGAAGGCTACACCTTC.